Each of the 20 T cell receptor beta chains below was sequenced from the same sample in a study of T cell responses to AZD1222 COVID-19 vaccine. Assay: immunoSEQ multiplex PCR; the TCRdb copy retains only in-frame clones and omits some. This table holds fewer than 130,000 clones, 88% found once. The starting material was peripheral blood, obtained on day 0 of AZD1222 vaccination. The receptors originated from an adult in good health.

The CDR3 loop reads CASNTGLAYEQYF. CDR3 sequence (DNA): TGTGCCAGCAACACTGGACTGGCCTACGAGCAGTACTTC. The chain employs TRBV11-2 and TRBJ2-7, with TRBD2 as a possible D gene (5 bases). The germline V gene has CDR1 SGHAT and CDR2 FQNNGV. CDR3 size: 13 residues. Trimming left V 7 bases short and J 2 bases short, with 12 bases between. The full variable domain, rest sourced from reference TRBV11-2 and TRBJ2-7, is EAGVAQSPRYKIIEKRQSVAFWCNPISGHATLYWYQQILGQGPKLLIQFQNNGVVDDSQLPKDRFSAERLKGVDSTLKIQPAKLEDSAVYLCASNTGLAYEQYFGPGTRLTVT.

The rearrangement joins TRBV5-5 to TRBJ1-3; D gene ambiguous. The CDR3 runs to 15 residues. V was clipped by 0 bases and J by 4 bases, with 11 bases between them. Germline CDR1 SGHKS, CDR2 YYEKEE (reference sequence). The CDR3 sequence: CASSLGQAAGNTIYF. The CDR3 nucleotides are TGTGCCAGCAGCTTGGGGCAGGCTGCGGGAAACACCATATATTTT.

The J gene is TRBJ1-1, the V gene TRBV5-1, with D hard to call. Germline lookup yields CDR1 SGHRS and CDR2 YFSETQ. The V and J ends lost 4 bases and 3 bases respectively, with 10 bases between them. CDR3 length equals 13 residues. The CDR3 is CASSPGEDTEAFF. In DNA form, the CDR3 reads TGCGCCAGCAGCCCCGGTGAGGACACTGAAGCTTTCTTT.

The CDR3 nucleotides are TGCGCCAGTCGCAGGGGTTTTGGATACAATGAGCAGTTCTTC. This sequence encodes CASRRGFGYNEQFF. V gene TRBV5-1 combines with J gene TRBJ2-1; D perhaps matches TRBD1 (6 bases). The CDR3 spans 14 residues. Per germline, CDR1 SGHRS and CDR2 YFSETQ. V was clipped by 8 bases and J by 4 bases, with 16 bases between them.

CDR3 nucleotide sequence: TGTGCCTGGAGTAGCCACAGTAGCAATCAGCCCCAGCATTTT. It is translated as CAWSSHSSNQPQHF. This chain uses TRBV30 with TRBJ1-5; the D is unclear. Germline-derived CDR1 and CDR2 are GTSNPN and SVGIG (reference sequence). The CDR3 consists of 14 residues. V was clipped by 2 bases and J by 0 bases, with 8 bases between them.

This clone was observed a single time. This chain connects TRBV19 to TRBJ2-7, with D possibly TRBD2 on 5 matching bases. Trimming removed 3 bases from V and 5 bases from J, with 17 bases in between. Germline CDR1 and CDR2: LNHDA and SQIVND (reference sequence). This CDR3 has 15 amino acids. The CDR3 sequence: CASSIETTIIDEQYF. The CDR3 DNA is TGTGCCAGTAGTATCGAGACTACTATTATCGACGAGCAGTACTTC.

The chain carries TRBV21-1 and TRBJ1-5; the table names TRBD1, a call not compared with the DNA. TRBV21-1 is a pseudogene. The CDR3 runs to 21 residues. As DNA, the CDR3 is TGTGCCAGCAGCAAAGCAGCAGGGGGCATAAGTGGGTTGGCGGACAATCAGCCCCAGCATTTT. Protein sequence: CASSKAAGGISGLADNQPQHF.

The chain uses TRBV28 and TRBJ1-2; D remains ambiguous. V was shortened by 6 bases and J by 4 bases, with 6 bases between the two germline ends. CDR1 and CDR2 from the germline V gene are MDHEN and SYDVKM. This CDR3 contains 11 residues. CDR3 region: CASRKSYGYTF. CDR3 nucleotides: TGTGCCAGCAGAAAAAGCTATGGCTACACCTTC.

V is TRBV19 and J is TRBJ2-5; D is tentatively TRBD1 or TRBD2 (5 bases each). Between the trimmed V and J ends, which lost 3 bases and 2 bases, there was a span of 13 bases. This CDR3 region has 15 residues. In germline, CDR1 is LNHDA, CDR2 SQIVND (reference sequence). The DNA of the CDR3 is TGTGCCAGTAGTATGGACCTTTGGGGGCAAGAGACCCAGTACTTC. Translating gives CASSMDLWGQETQYF.

This rearrangement joins TRBV6-5 to TRBJ1-6; D is undetermined. Germline loops: CDR1 MNHEY, CDR2 SVGAGI. CDR3 size: 13 residues. The V gene lost 7 bases and the J gene lost 6 bases, with 10 bases spanning the gap. The CDR3 nucleotides read TGTGCCAGCAAAGAGGAACCTAATTCACCCCTCCACTTT. It translates to CASKEEPNSPLHF.

The chain recombines TRBV16 with TRBJ1-5, with D uncertain. This CDR3 has 13 amino acids. With 3 bases removed from V and 11 bases from J, the gap between germline ends came to 14 bases. Germline assignment: CDR1 KGHSY and CDR2 FQNENV. The CDR3 here is CASSQGAVISQHF. The CDR3 nucleotides read TGTGCCAGCAGCCAGGGCGCCGTAATTTCCCAGCATTTT.

V is TRBV30 and J is TRBJ1-6; D perhaps matches TRBD1 (6 bases). The CDR3 is 15 residues long. Deletions cut 3 bases from V and 9 bases from J, with 18 bases between. CDR1 and CDR2 (germline): GTSNPN, SVGIG (reference sequence). The CDR3 is CAWRPGELMGSPLHF. CDR3 bases: TGTGCCTGGAGGCCAGGGGAATTGATGGGTTCACCCCTCCACTTT.

This chain connects TRBV19 to TRBJ1-1, with D unclear. V was trimmed by 5 bases and J by 1 base, leaving 5 bases between them. Per the germline V gene, CDR1 is LNHDA and CDR2 is SQIVND (reference sequence). CDR3 length: 12 amino acids. CDR3 sequence (DNA): TGTGCCAGTAGTGTGGGGAACACTGAAGCTTTCTTT. Encoded protein: CASSVGNTEAFF.

The DNA for the CDR3 is TGTGCCAGCAGCCCTACTAGCGGGAGCTGGATTCAGTACTTC. As protein: CASSPTSGSWIQYF. The rearrangement joins TRBV5-5 to TRBJ2-4, with 11 bases aligning to TRBD2. The ends lost 4 bases at V and 10 bases at J; junction bases unmatched: 7. The CDR3 is made up of 14 amino acids. Germline CDR1 and CDR2: SGHKS and YYEKEE (reference sequence).

This clone was observed a single time. This chain links TRBV7-2 with TRBJ1-3; the D gene is possibly TRBD1 (6 bases). The length of the CDR3 is 15 residues. Per germline, CDR1 SGHTA and CDR2 FQGNSA. V was pared by 6 bases and J by 0 bases, with 12 bases between. CDR3 region: CASSQGWGSGNTIYF. For the CDR3, the DNA is TGTGCCAGCAGTCAGGGGTGGGGCTCTGGAAACACCATATATTTT.

The J gene is TRBJ2-1, the V gene TRBV6-5; 9 bases map to TRBD2. The CDR3 runs 16 residues. With 2 bases clipped from V and 6 bases from J, the junction kept 8 bases outside the gene matches. Germline values: CDR1 MNHEY, CDR2 SVGAGI. CDR3 DNA sequence: TGTGCCAGCAGTTACGGTAGAGCGGGAGGAGGCAATGAGCAGTTCTTC. As protein: CASSYGRAGGGNEQFF.

This clone showed up just once. The chain is built from TRBV27 and TRBJ2-5; 7 positions agree with TRBD1. The CDR3 is 15 residues long. J was trimmed by 4 bases and V by 6 bases; bases with no gene match: 11. In germline, CDR1 is MNHEY, CDR2 SMNVEV (reference sequence). The DNA for the CDR3 is TGTGCCAGCAGGACTATAACAGGGGCCGGAGAGACCCAGTACTTC. Translating it yields CASRTITGAGETQYF.

This chain uses TRBV27 with TRBJ2-2; 7 nucleotides agree with TRBD2. The germline V gene encodes CDR1 MNHEY and CDR2 SMNVEV (reference sequence). Trimming at V came to 1 base and at J to 5 bases, leaving 10 bases not matched to a gene. This CDR3 contains 17 residues. For the CDR3, the DNA is TGTGCCAGCAGTTTATGGGGCGGGAGAGTTAGTACCGGGGAGCTGTTTTTT. Amino acids: CASSLWGGRVSTGELFF.

The gene calls are TRBV5-1 and TRBJ1-1, with D tentatively TRBD1 (6 bases). The CDR3 is 15 residues long. Germline assignment: CDR1 SGHRS and CDR2 YFSETQ. V lost 2 bases and J lost 0, with 11 bases in between. CDR3 nucleotide sequence: TGCGCCAGCAGCTTCGGGCGGGGGCTGAACACTGAAGCTTTCTTT. It is translated as CASSFGRGLNTEAFF.

The rearrangement links TRBV13 to TRBJ2-1; 10 bases are a match to TRBD2. The CDR3 consists of 14 residues. Germline CDR1 and CDR2: PRHDT and FYEKMQ (reference sequence). The J segment lost 14 bases and the V segment lost 4 bases, leaving 11 bases of the junction unmatched. CDR3 loop: CASSSGLAERGEFF. For the CDR3, the DNA is TGTGCCAGCAGCTCCGGACTAGCGGAAAGGGGAGAGTTCTTC.